This TCR beta chain derives from a study of cytomegalovirus exposure and HLA in healthy donors. Findings of the study overall: Subsequent analysis found a tendency for first-cohort TCR clusters to co-occur within the 90 to 150 validation repertoires.

Worth noting for this clone: Antigen unknown.

The CDR3 has 13 residues. The ends were cut back, 2 bases at V and 4 bases at J, with 6 bases in the middle. Germline loops: CDR1 SGHTA, CDR2 FQGTGA. Libraries were prepared by immunoSEQ multiplex PCR; TCRdb keeps only in-frame clonotypes and omits some of them. Of approximately 210,000 clones listed, 86% are singletons. The clonotype was recovered from a woman aged 18-29 years in good health and CMV-seronegative. The sample taken for sequencing was PBMCs. The chain carries TRBV7-3 and TRBJ2-1; D remains unclear. CDR3 residues: CASSLLGYNEQFF. CDR3 coding DNA: TGTGCCAGCAGCTTACTCGGTTACAATGAGCAGTTCTTC.